This T cell receptor (beta chain) was identified during a study of blood T cell repertoires in COVID-19. Background on the study: PBMCs, B-cell-depleted T cells, or T cells were the source of the cDNA or gDNA that made up the material.

Libraries were prepared by immunoSEQ multiplex PCR; TCRdb keeps only in-frame clonotypes and omits some of them. The sample records under 300,000 clones, approximately 86% being singletons. The germline V gene encodes CDR1 SGHTS and CDR2 YDEGEE. Trimming removed 0 bases from V and 5 bases from J, with 6 bases in between. This CDR3 comprises 13 residues. This chain connects TRBV5-8 to TRBJ1-5; no reliable D call. This TCR was recovered from an older woman with COVID-19, enrolled during active disease. The sequencing sample was made of peripheral blood. The CDR3 spells CASSLVGDQPQHF. Written as DNA, the CDR3 is TGTGCCAGCAGCTTGGTCGGGGATCAGCCCCAGCATTTT.